Below are 2 T cell receptor beta chains sequenced from a single sample in a study of blood T cell repertoires in COVID-19. Clones were read by immunoSEQ multiplex PCR, and TCRdb kept only the in-frame ones, dropping some. The profile shows some 220,000 clones, roughly 80% of them singletons. Sequences were obtained from peripheral blood. The receptors here all came from a woman aged 70-85 years with COVID-19, enrolled during active disease.

This rearrangement joins TRBV5-6 to TRBJ1-2, with 9 bases lining up with TRBD1. The CDR3 is made up of 14 amino acids. Germline CDR1 reads SGHDT; CDR2 reads YYEEEE. Losses at the gene ends were 7 bases for V and 8 bases for J; bases not matched to a gene: 12. CDR3 in amino acids: CASGRDRAEEGYTF. The CDR3 DNA reads TGTGCCAGCGGCCGGGACAGGGCGGAGGAAGGCTACACCTTC.

The J gene is TRBJ2-7, the V gene TRBV5-4; D might be TRBD2 (6 bases). Looked up from germline, CDR1 is SGHNT and CDR2 is YYREEE (reference sequence). The CDR3 is 13 amino acids. The V end lost 4 bases, the J end lost 3 bases, and 11 bases lay between the germline ends. The CDR3 coding sequence is TGTGCCAGCAGCGGTTTGGAGGGCTACGAGCAGTACTTC. Its translation: CASSGLEGYEQYF.